This T cell receptor (beta chain) was recorded in a study of OX40 agonist ivuxolimab in advanced cancers. No patient had autoimmune disease or received systemic immunosuppression. The method was immunoSEQ multiplex PCR; TCRdb's version includes in-frame clones alone and lacks a portion of them. The sample includes 60,000 to 65,000 clones, roughly nine tenths of them seen just once. The V and J ends lost 5 bases and 6 bases, in that order; junction bases with no gene match: 9. The germline gives CDR1 SGHTA, CDR2 FQGNSA. The CDR3 loop spans 17 amino acids. The specimen comprised CD4+ or CD8+ T cells sorted from blood, sampled in a trial of the OX40 agonist ivuxolimab. The chain is built from TRBV7-2 and TRBJ2-1; 14 nucleotides line up with TRBD2. The sequence derives from an adult with an advanced solid tumor such as melanoma, head and neck, liver or kidney cancer. The CDR3 DNA sequence: TGTGCCAGCAGCACCCGGACTAGCGGGGGGCCGGGCAATGAGCAGTTCTTC. It is translated as CASSTRTSGGPGNEQFF.